This is a list of T cell receptor beta chains from one sample in a study of blood T cell repertoires in COVID-19. Libraries were prepared by immunoSEQ multiplex PCR; TCRdb keeps only in-frame clonotypes and omits some of them. The sample lists 150,000 to 200,000 clones, roughly 80% occurring once. Sequenced: peripheral blood. The receptors derive from a woman aged 40 to 50 with COVID-19, enrolled during active disease. CDR3s include the opening cysteine and the closing phenylalanine or tryptophan. D genes are given only for firm matches. The size entry is marked missing in some rows and otherwise reads once, few, many or a size class.

abundance,d_gene,v_gene,j_gene,CDR3aa,CDR3nt
.,TRBD1,TRBV2,TRBJ1-1,CASLWTGVVTEAFF,TGTGCCAGCCTCTGGACAGGGGTGGTCACTGAAGCTTTCTTT
once,TRBD1,TRBV14,TRBJ2-7,CASSQQTGDYEQYF,TGTGCCAGCAGCCAACAAACAGGGGATTACGAGCAGTACTTC
few,TRBD2,TRBV19,TRBJ2-4,CASSKATSGAVAKNIQYF,TGTGCCAGTAGTAAGGCGACTAGCGGAGCTGTAGCCAAAAACATTCAGTACTTC
.,.,TRBV2,TRBJ1-5,CASSPAEGQPQHF,TGTGCCAGCAGTCCCGCGGAGGGCCAGCCCCAGCATTTT
.,TRBD1,TRBV5-1,TRBJ2-5,CASSSGTGNQETQYF,TGCGCCAGCAGCTCCGGGACAGGTAACCAAGAGACCCAGTACTTC
few,.,TRBV7-9,TRBJ2-7,CASSLHLEGEQYF,TGTGCCAGCAGTTTACATCTTGAGGGGGAACAGTACTTC
.,TRBD1,TRBV25-1,TRBJ2-3,CASSAQITGTGTDTQYF,TGTGCCAGCAGTGCCCAAATTACCGGGACAGGCACAGATACGCAGTATTTT
.,TRBD1,TRBV12-3/TRBV12-4,TRBJ1-1,CASSSGGATEAFF,TGTGCCAGCAGTTCAGGGGGCGCGACTGAAGCTTTCTTT
.,.,TRBV5-1,TRBJ2-1,CASSFTGISSYNEQFF,TGCGCCAGCAGCTTTACAGGCATTAGCTCCTACAATGAGCAGTTCTTC
.,.,TRBV24-1,TRBJ2-5,CATSDHRGTETQYF,TGTGCCACCAGTGACCATCGGGGGACGGAGACCCAGTACTTC
.,TRBD1,TRBV5-4,TRBJ2-7,CASRIGDSVDEQYF,TGTGCCAGCAGGATTGGGGACAGTGTTGACGAGCAGTACTTC
.,TRBD2,TRBV6-5,TRBJ2-1,CASRETSGRREFF,TGTGCCAGCAGGGAGACTAGCGGGAGACGTGAGTTCTTC
.,TRBD2,TRBV6-5,TRBJ2-7,CASRITSGWGQYF,TGTGCCAGCAGAATTACTAGCGGGTGGGGGCAGTACTTC
once,.,TRBV12-3/TRBV12-4,TRBJ1-2,CASSQSQGLGYTF,TGTGCCAGCAGTCAGTCCCAGGGGTTGGGCTACACCTTC
.,TRBD2,TRBV19,TRBJ2-5,CASRREARETQYF,TGTGCCAGTAGGCGGGAGGCCCGGGAGACCCAGTACTTC
.,TRBD1,TRBV7-2,TRBJ1-6,CASSTGTGIDSYNSPLHF,TGTGCCAGCAGCACCGGGACAGGGATCGACTCCTATAATTCACCCCTCCACTTT
.,TRBD1,TRBV6-5,TRBJ2-1,CASSWRQGNYNEQFF,TGTGCCAGCAGTTGGAGACAGGGGAATTACAATGAGCAGTTCTTC
.,.,TRBV20-1,TRBJ1-1,CSPGSTEAFF,TGCAGTCCAGGAAGTACTGAAGCTTTCTTT
few,TRBD2,TRBV27,TRBJ2-3,CASRGNSGGEFGTQYF,TGTGCCAGCAGAGGGAACAGCGGGGGAGAGTTCGGTACGCAGTATTTT
.,.,TRBV9,TRBJ1-5,CASSQGLGSNQPQHF,TGTGCCAGCAGCCAGGGGTTGGGAAGCAATCAGCCCCAGCATTTT
once,.,TRBV10-3,TRBJ1-2,CAINLNGGPNYGYTF,TGTGCCATCAATCTCAACGGCGGGCCCAACTATGGCTACACCTTC
.,TRBD1,TRBV9,TRBJ1-4,CASSVAGTGGEKLFF,TGTGCCAGCAGCGTAGCTGGGACAGGGGGTGAAAAACTGTTTTTT
.,.,TRBV19,TRBJ2-7,CASSPRQAYEQYF,TGTGCCAGTAGTCCCCGACAGGCCTACGAGCAGTACTTC
.,.,TRBV5-1,TRBJ1-1,CASSLVAENTEAFF,TGCGCCAGCAGCTTGGTGGCAGAGAACACTGAAGCTTTCTTT
.,.,TRBV28,TRBJ1-2,CATVGGYYGYTF,TGTGCCACCGTCGGCGGGTACTATGGCTACACCTTC
.,.,TRBV7-2,TRBJ2-1,CASIGGASYNEQFF,TGTGCCAGCATTGGGGGGGCCTCGTACAATGAGCAGTTCTTC
.,TRBD2,TRBV10-1,TRBJ2-5,CASSAGTSGRSRETQYF,TGCGCCAGCAGCGCCGGGACTAGCGGGAGAAGTAGAGAGACCCAGTACTTC
.,.,TRBV19,TRBJ1-1,CATALRGTEAFF,TGTGCCACTGCCTTGAGGGGGACTGAAGCTTTCTTT
once,TRBD2,TRBV10-3,TRBJ2-7,CAINEREGSYEQYF,TGTGCCATCAATGAGCGGGAGGGATCCTACGAGCAGTACTTC
.,TRBD2,TRBV11-2,TRBJ2-7,CASRNNAGGNEQYF,TGTGCCAGCAGAAATAATGCGGGGGGCAACGAGCAGTACTTC
few,.,TRBV7-2,TRBJ1-3,CASSGWGGAGNTIYF,TGTGCCAGCAGCGGATGGGGAGGTGCTGGAAACACCATATATTTT
.,.,TRBV9,TRBJ2-5,CASSVGGGGAVETQYF,TGTGCCAGCAGCGTAGGAGGGGGGGGCGCCGTGGAGACCCAGTACTTC
.,TRBD1,TRBV10-3,TRBJ1-5,CAISEGRQGSNQPQHF,TGTGCCATCAGTGAGGGGCGACAGGGGAGCAATCAGCCCCAGCATTTT
.,.,TRBV5-1,TRBJ2-5,CASSSQLSGRETQYF,TGCGCCAGCAGCTCCCAGTTGAGCGGTCGAGAGACCCAGTACTTC
.,.,TRBV29-1,TRBJ1-5,CSVGARDQPQHF,TGCAGCGTTGGAGCCCGCGATCAGCCCCAGCATTTT
few,TRBD1,TRBV9,TRBJ1-2,CASSAWDRLKNGYTF,TGTGCCAGCAGCGCCTGGGACAGGCTTAAAAATGGCTACACCTTC
once,.,TRBV3-1/TRBV3-2,TRBJ2-1,CASSQTRQGSEQFF,TGTGCCAGCAGCCAAACTCGACAAGGCAGCGAGCAGTTCTTC
.,.,TRBV7-2,TRBJ1-1,CASGKGVSAEAFF,TGTGCCAGCGGGAAAGGGGTGAGCGCTGAAGCTTTCTTT
once,TRBD1,TRBV5-5,TRBJ2-5,CASSPRGLETQYF,TGTGCCAGCAGCCCCAGGGGGCTCGAGACCCAGTACTTC
.,.,TRBV5-5,TRBJ1-2,CASRIPYREGTFEGYTF,TGTGCCAGCAGGATCCCATATCGGGAGGGGACCTTCGAGGGCTACACCTTC
.,.,TRBV2,TRBJ2-2,CASSVAVGGTGELFF,TGTGCCAGCAGTGTCGCCGTCGGAGGCACCGGGGAGCTGTTTTTT
.,.,TRBV3-1/TRBV3-2,TRBJ1-1,CASSRSGGIPEAFF,TGTGCCAGCAGCCGATCTGGAGGGATCCCTGAAGCTTTCTTT
.,TRBD1,TRBV5-1,TRBJ1-1,CASSNRDSLLNTEAFF,TGCGCCAGCAGCAACCGGGACAGCCTTCTGAACACTGAAGCTTTCTTT
.,.,TRBV20-1,TRBJ2-2,CSASTGSRKNTGELFF,TGCAGTGCTAGTACCGGGAGCAGGAAGAACACCGGGGAGCTGTTTTTT
.,TRBD1,TRBV27,TRBJ1-6,CASRFRTGGGSPLHF,TGTGCCAGCCGATTCCGGACAGGGGGTGGTTCACCCCTCCACTTT
.,TRBD1,TRBV5-4,TRBJ2-3,CASSSPSGTGADTQYF,TGTGCCAGCAGCTCACCTTCCGGGACAGGGGCAGATACGCAGTATTTT
.,TRBD2,TRBV12-3/TRBV12-4,TRBJ2-3,CANSGGAQDTQYF,TGTGCCAATAGCGGGGGCGCGCAAGATACGCAGTATTTT
once,TRBD2,TRBV27,TRBJ2-3,CASRPLLSGSSLRDTQYF,TGTGCCAGCAGGCCCCTCCTCAGCGGGAGCAGTTTAAGAGATACGCAGTATTTT
medium-sized,.,TRBV30,TRBJ1-2,CAWIGPGGKDGYTF,TGTGCCTGGATCGGTCCGGGGGGGAAGGATGGCTACACCTTC
.,TRBD1,TRBV2,TRBJ1-5,CASSDRGRGQPQHF,TGTGCCAGCAGCGACAGGGGGCGAGGTCAGCCCCAGCATTTT